This T cell receptor beta chain is drawn from a study of shared clonotypes between healthy human individuals (dated by TCRdb to the early 2020s). Background for the entire study: A couple of women and three men aged 18 to 49 years were included in the cohort. The study deeply sequenced blood TCR repertoires of about 5 healthy adults to estimate repertoire size and the extent of clonotype sharing between individuals. For each donor, CD4 naive and CD4 memory were each run on three plates, CD8 naive on two plates, and CD8 memory on one plate. Different laboratories and diverse techniques were used to prepare libraries and sequence TCR repertoires, to increase sequencing depth and limit assay-specific biases. Between about 0.8 and 9 billion PBMCs per donor were obtained by leukapheresis. What the authors observed across the whole study: Higher generation probabilities were observed for clonotypes shared by all four sorted-subset donors than for non-shared clonotypes. Across a handful of donors, approximately 5% of naive CD4, 3.5% of naive CD8, about 2% of memory CD4, and under 0.45% of memory CD8 clonotypes were shared. Pairwise subsampling indicated that sequencing depth was expected to affect the degree of clonotype sharing among donors. Naive subsets generally had larger estimated clonotype richness than memory subsets. Even with the large sequencing depth, rarefaction of the sorted-subset datasets indicated that sequencing was incomplete. Sampling was limited to blood, and TCR repertoires in tissue likely differ from TCR repertoires in blood. The small number of donors limited the genetic and exposure-history diversity represented.

CD8 naive samples were obtained by positive selection for CCR7 among CD45RO-negative cells, yielding a CD45RA+CCR7+ population from which TemRA cells were excluded. The donors were healthy, HIV-negative adults with no recently reported acute infections or vaccinations. Only Caucasian adults living in Nashville, Tennessee, USA were represented among the donors. Blood was obtained by leukapheresis, after which PBMCs were separated by Ficoll-Histopaque density gradient centrifugation and cryopreserved in liquid nitrogen vapor phase. Purity and quantity of every magnetically sorted T cell population were checked by analytical flow cytometry. Genomic DNA was isolated from every sorted fraction and measured by UV absorbance on a Nanodrop 2000c. Note on this clone: Its target antigen remains unknown. Base-call qualities are not available, and no considerably larger clone is one nucleotide away.

Using the deep immunoSEQ assay, TCR CDR3 regions were amplified from genomic DNA by multiplex PCR. Extracted genomic DNA from each cell subset was distributed evenly across all wells of several immunoSEQ 96-well plates, and each plate was treated as a replicate. Each replicate PCR for sorted subsets received around 0.2 ug genomic DNA, equal to some 32,000 T cell genomes. Purified libraries were measured with a Qubit 3.0 fluorometer, size-checked on a Bioanalyzer 2100, and measured again with the KAPA Library Quantification kit. Each immunoSEQ 96-well plate was sequenced on its own single-read 150-cycle Illumina NextSeq 550 flow cell. The original pipeline was this. Because only junctional sequences without quality scores were contained in the immunoSEQ output, filtering matching that applied to full-length reads could not be performed. To assign V/J genes and CDR3, sequences were annotated against IMGT germline references using PyIR, a Python wrapper for IgBLAST v1.9. Reads were removed for weak V/J assignments (E-value above 1e-6), missing CDR3, stop codons, out-of-frame junctions, or ambiguous translated residues. A V3J clonotype was defined by an identical inferred V gene, J gene, and CDR3 amino acid sequence. Percentage overlap between repertoires was calculated by dividing the number of shared unique clonotypes by the size of the smaller repertoire. Repertoire richness was assessed with RTK rarefaction, the Chao1 estimator, and Recon v2.1 estimates of unobserved clonotypes. OLGA was used to compute generation probabilities for all TCRbeta clonotypes that the gDNA method yielded from several donors. Imported from immuneACCESS, the table was reduced by TCRdb to in-frame sequences with V and J called. These copies leave out some clones; in studies compared against another copy, an unresolved V gene accounts for under half, and the cause of the remainder is not known. Clone size and V and J calls were adopted from that table, with D and trimming inferred from the DNA. The sample table lists about 1,900,000 clones, about 95% of them with a count of one. Under 1.5% of the sample lies in the top ten.

V loses 4 bases of germline sequence and J loses 1 base, and the interval between the two ends is 12 bases. CDR1 and CDR2 are read off the germline V gene as SGDLS and YYNGEE. Counted from cysteine to phenylalanine, this CDR3 has 14 amino acids. This entry keeps only the CDR3 DNA: 42 bases, framed from base 1. The receptor was isolated from a man younger than 35 in good health. Sequenced sample: naive CD8+ T cells sorted from blood. The cell subset or site tag for this specimen amounts to: CD45RA+CCR7+. The rearrangement joined TRBV9 to TRBJ2-7, with the identity of the D gene unclear. The CDR3 reads as follows: CASSFGPSSYEQYF. The DNA sequence is TGTGCCAGCAGCTTCGGACCTAGTTCCTACGAGCAGTACTTC.